This T cell receptor (beta chain) was obtained from a study of cytomegalovirus exposure and HLA in healthy donors. V was pared by 4 bases and J by 1 base, with 11 bases between. The CDR3 runs to 16 residues. The germline V gene encodes CDR1 MRHNA and CDR2 SNTAGT. The study ran its PCR with 60 Vbeta and 13 Jbeta primers. Sequencing was performed with immunoSEQ multiplex PCR; in TCRdb, only in-frame clones are kept and a portion is missing. The table has some 150,000 clones, 70% to 80% seen once. The gene calls are TRBV6-4 and TRBJ2-6; no clear D. The TCR originated in a human donor in good health. Sample: PBMCs. The CDR3 spells CASSGGFTSGANVLTF. As DNA, the CDR3 is TGTGCCAGCAGTGGTGGCTTCACGTCTGGGGCCAACGTCCTGACTTTC.